Below are 19 T cell receptor beta chains sequenced from a single sample in a study of T cell repertoires in cytomegalovirus infection. These receptors have no identified antigens. TCRdb processed the reads anew with MiXCR; each CDR3 protein has one entry. This sample has about 24,000 distinct CDR3 sequences, with approximately 22% found just once. The sample was CD8+ T cells from cultured PBMCs, taken from culture after CMV antigen stimulation. Every receptor here comes from a human donor in good health (CMV status not recorded). Some clones in this sample may be carry-over from other donors' samples.

Ten or more counts support this clonotype. The rearrangement links TRBV7-2 to TRBJ2-3; D is possibly TRBD1 (8 bases). This CDR3 is built from 17 residues. Trimming removed 5 bases from V and 6 bases from J, with 24 bases in between. Germline loops: CDR1 SGHTA, CDR2 FQGNSA. The CDR3 coding sequence is TGTGCCAGCAGCCCGACCCAGGGGGCGGGGGTACGGGATACGCAGTATTTT. Translation: CASSPTQGAGVRDTQYF.

This clonotype was observed a handful of times. This rearrangement joins TRBV4-1 to TRBJ2-5; D remains unclear. The CDR3 covers 16 residues. CDR1 is MGHRA and CDR2 is YSYEKL in the germline V gene. Trimming removed 0 bases at V and 4 bases at J, with 15 bases between. In nucleotides, the CDR3 is TGCGCCAGCAGCCAAGATGCGCAGGCTTTAAGAGAGACCCAGTACTTC. Translated: CASSQDAQALRETQYF.

This chain connects TRBV7-9 to TRBJ1-1; D possibly corresponds to TRBD1 (5 bases). The germline CDR1 and CDR2 sequences are SEHNR and FQNEAQ (reference sequence). Trimming took 5 bases from V and 5 from J, leaving 27 bases between them. The CDR3 covers 18 residues. CDR3 DNA: TGTGCCAGCAGCCTACACGCTCAGACAAGGGGCGGGGATACTGAAGCTTTCTTT. It specifies CASSLHAQTRGGDTEAFF.

The gene calls are TRBV5-1 and TRBJ1-3; D is possibly TRBD1 (5 bases). The ends were cut back, 5 bases at V and 0 bases at J, with 18 bases in the middle. Germline CDR1 reads SGHRS; CDR2 reads YFSETQ. The CDR3 consists of 17 residues. DNA for the CDR3: TGCGCCAGCAGTGGGGGGTCAGGACCACCCTCTGGAAACACCATATATTTT. As protein: CASSGGSGPPSGNTIYF.

This clonotype was detected a few times. This sequence joins TRBV4-2 and TRBJ2-3; D possibly corresponds to TRBD2 (7 bases). The germline V gene encodes CDR1 LGHNA and CDR2 YNFKEQ. The CDR3 totals 15 residues. The V end was cut by 2 bases, the J end by 6 bases, with 15 bases between. Here the CDR3 DNA reads TGTGCCAGCAGCCAAAGGAGGGGGGGGGTGGATACGCAGTATTTT. Translation gives CASSQRRGGVDTQYF.

The sample holds a few counts of this clonotype. The chain uses TRBV23-1 and TRBJ1-5; unclear D gene. TRBV23-1 qualifies as an ORF whose function is uncertain. The V gene lost 4 bases and the J gene lost 2 bases, with 9 bases spanning the gap. The CDR3 covers 14 residues. The CDR3 DNA reads as TGCGCCAGCAGTCCTAAGGAGGGCAATCAGCCCCAGCATTTT. Translating it yields CASSPKEGNQPQHF.

In this sample, this clonotype turned up many times. This chain links TRBV20-1 with TRBJ2-3, with D unclear. This CDR3 is built from 14 residues. The V end was cut by 1 base, the J end by 0 bases, with 8 bases between. Germline values: CDR1 DFQATT, CDR2 SNEGSKA (reference sequence). In DNA, the CDR3 is TGCAGTGCTAGAGTTCCATCTAGCACAGATACGCAGTATTTT. As protein: CSARVPSSTDTQYF.

This clonotype appeared many times. V gene TRBV7-2 combines with J gene TRBJ2-2, with D possibly TRBD2 on 5 matching bases. Germline V CDR1 and CDR2: SGHTA, FQGNSA. The CDR3 totals 16 residues. Deletions cut 7 bases from V and 4 bases from J, with 19 bases between. CDR3 sequence: CASNPVLRAGTGELFF. The CDR3 nucleotides read TGTGCCAGCAACCCCGTATTGCGGGCTGGCACCGGGGAGCTGTTTTTT.

This clonotype was observed once. A junction end diverges from the germline sequence, so it may reflect a read error. This chain links TRBV28 with TRBJ2-3; no definite D call. Germline V CDR1 and CDR2: MDHEN, SYDVKM. The CDR3 sequence is 13 residues long. In DNA form, the CDR3 reads TGTGCCAACAGTCCTTTGGGCACAGATACGCAGTATTTT. This codes for CANSPLGTDTQYF.

This clonotype appeared many times. V is TRBV7-6 and J is TRBJ2-1; D uncertain. The length of the CDR3 is 12 residues. Trimming removed 7 bases from V and 4 bases from J, with 8 bases in between. Germline CDR1 is SGHVS and CDR2 is FNYEAQ. CDR3 sequence: CASTNQYNEQFF. DNA of the CDR3: TGTGCCAGCACAAATCAGTACAATGAGCAGTTCTTC.

CDR3 coding DNA: TGTGCCAGCAGTTACTCTTTGGACCCGGCGGTCGGGCGTGGTCAGTACTTC. It translates to CASSYSLDPAVGRGQYF. This chain joins TRBV6-6 and TRBJ2-4, with no clear D. V lost 0 bases, J lost 12 bases, and 24 bases lay in between. CDR1 and CDR2 (germline): MNHNY, SVGAGI (reference sequence). This CDR3 spans 17 amino acids.

In this sample, this clonotype turned up many times. V is TRBV5-5 and J is TRBJ1-5; D is undetermined. CDR1 and CDR2 (germline): SGHKS, YYEKEE (reference sequence). Between the trimmed V and J ends, which lost 1 base and 1 base, there was a span of 12 bases. CDR3 length: 16 residues. The CDR3 reads CASSLYWSISNQPQHF. The CDR3 DNA reads TGTGCCAGCAGCTTGTATTGGAGTATAAGCAATCAGCCCCAGCATTTT.

This clonotype was seen only a few times. The gene calls are TRBV2 and TRBJ1-4; D not certain. Germline loops: CDR1 SNHLY, CDR2 FYNNEI. V lost 7 bases to trimming and J lost 8 bases, with 17 bases between them. This CDR3 contains 14 residues. CDR3 protein: CASNREDVWEKLFF. The CDR3 DNA is TGTGCCAGCAACCGGGAGGATGTTTGGGAAAAACTGTTTTTT.

This clonotype has just a few counts. This chain uses TRBV4-1 with TRBJ2-5; D unclear. The germline V gene has CDR1 MGHRA and CDR2 YSYEKL. The CDR3 is 14 residues long. V lost 1 base and J 5 bases, leaving 11 bases between the germline ends. DNA for the CDR3: TGCGCCAGCAGCCAAGGTCGTGATCCGGAGACCCAGTACTTC. Protein sequence: CASSQGRDPETQYF.

Details on this clonotype: Possible read error: a much larger clone is one base away. Here the CDR3 reads CASSAAGTSFDEQYF. For the CDR3, the DNA is TGTGCCAGCAGTGCCGCCGGGACGTCGTTTGACGAGCAGTACTTC. The chain carries TRBV28 and TRBJ2-7; D tentatively reads TRBD1 or TRBD2 (5 bases each). CDR3 size: 15 residues. Germline V gene data show CDR1 as MDHEN and CDR2 as SYDVKM. Trimming stripped 5 bases from V and 5 bases from J, with 19 bases between.

V is TRBV20-1 and J is TRBJ2-5; D is unclear. V was clipped by 0 bases and J by 3 bases, with 2 bases between them. This CDR3 comprises 11 residues. Per the germline V gene, CDR1 is DFQATT and CDR2 is SNEGSKA (reference sequence). The CDR3 coding sequence is TGCAGTGCTAGAGATGAAGAGACCCAGTACTTC. Translated: CSARDEETQYF.

The chain links TRBV6-8 to TRBJ2-1; 10 nucleotides match TRBD2. V lost 5 bases to trimming and J lost 4 bases; unmatched junction nucleotides: 8. Germline V gene data show CDR1 as MNHGY and CDR2 as SAAAGT. The CDR3 consists of 16 residues. The CDR3 protein is CASSHTGLAAYNEQFF. Here the CDR3 DNA reads TGTGCCAGCAGTCATACTGGACTAGCGGCTTACAATGAGCAGTTCTTC.

This chain links TRBV9 with TRBJ2-7; 7 bases line up with TRBD1. The J segment lost 6 bases and the V segment lost 3 bases, leaving 12 bases of the junction unmatched. CDR1 is SGDLS, CDR2 YYNGEE, per germline. The CDR3 contains 15 residues. In nucleotides, the CDR3 is TGTGCCAGCAGCGCTACACAGGGGCTCCTAGGCGAGCAGTACTTC. It translates to CASSATQGLLGEQYF.

The chain combines TRBV7-9 with TRBJ1-1, with TRBD1 as a possible D gene (5 bases). Trimming cost V 2 bases and J 4 bases, with 11 bases left between them. CDR1 SEHNR and CDR2 FQNEAQ come from the germline V gene (reference sequence). The CDR3 runs to 14 residues. The CDR3 nucleotides read TGTGCCAGCAGCTTATCACGGGGCGGCACTGAAGCTTTCTTT. It encodes CASSLSRGGTEAFF.